These 23 T cell receptor beta chains share one sample of origin, sequenced in a study of CD39 and CD103 CD8 tumor-infiltrating T cells. Some clones are missing from TCRdb's copy, which holds only in-frame ones; the method was immunoSEQ multiplex PCR. The sample carries approximately 17,000 clones, approximately 90% recorded once. The sample taken for sequencing was CD8+ T cells sorted from blood. As to subset: total memory CD8 T cells (CD45RA-CCR7+/-) from blood or uninvolved lymph node. Source of these receptors: a human donor with head and neck squamous cell carcinoma.

The table lists this clone with a count of one. This chain connects TRBV19 to TRBJ2-1; 8 bases map to TRBD2. The trim removed 3 bases at V and 7 bases at J, leaving 8 bases unmatched. CDR1 is LNHDA, CDR2 SQIVND, per germline (reference sequence). The CDR3 is made up of 15 amino acids. As DNA, the CDR3 is TGTGCCAGTAGTATCTCGGGGGGGCCGGGGAATGAGCAGTTCTTC. Translated: CASSISGGPGNEQFF.

The CDR3 sequence: CASSKGPGELFF. The CDR3 DNA reads TGTGCCAGCAGCAAGGGGCCCGGGGAGCTGTTTTTT. The V and J genes are TRBV9 and TRBJ2-2; D may be TRBD1 (5 bases). Between the trimmed V and J ends, which lost 4 bases and 6 bases, there was a span of 7 bases. Germline V gives CDR1 SGDLS, CDR2 YYNGEE. The CDR3 covers 12 residues.

The chain couples TRBV7-9 to TRBJ2-1; D is unresolved. V was pared by 3 bases and J by 0 bases, with 9 bases between. This CDR3 comprises 15 residues. Germline-derived CDR1 and CDR2 are SEHNR and FQNEAQ (reference sequence). In DNA, the CDR3 is TGTGCCAGCAGCTTTGAACTAAGCTCCTACAATGAGCAGTTCTTC. Protein product: CASSFELSSYNEQFF.

The J gene is TRBJ2-3, the V gene TRBV7-9; maybe TRBD1 (6 bases). Germline loops: CDR1 SEHNR, CDR2 FQNEAQ (reference sequence). Trimming cost V 5 bases and J 0 bases, with 9 bases left between them. CDR3 length: 14 amino acids. The CDR3 protein is CASSGQGSTDTQYF. The CDR3 DNA is TGTGCCAGCAGCGGGCAGGGGAGCACAGATACGCAGTATTTT.

This sequence joins TRBV27 and TRBJ2-5; D may be TRBD1 (5 bases). The CDR3 runs 16 residues. Germline values: CDR1 MNHEY, CDR2 SMNVEV (reference sequence). The ends were cut back, 4 bases at V and 0 bases at J, with 15 bases in the middle. The CDR3 here is CASSSVHWGDQETQYF. CDR3 sequence (DNA): TGTGCCAGCAGTTCAGTTCACTGGGGCGACCAAGAGACCCAGTACTTC.

The chain has TRBV9 and TRBJ1-2; 11 nucleotides line up with TRBD1. Germline V gives CDR1 SGDLS, CDR2 YYNGEE. V dropped 0 bases and J dropped 4; count of bases not matched to a gene: 8. The CDR3 is made up of 17 amino acids. CDR3 nucleotides: TGTGCCAGCAGCGTAGACTCGGGACAGGGGGGAGGCTATGGCTACACCTTC. Protein: CASSVDSGQGGGYGYTF.

This clone was detected once. This chain links TRBV9 with TRBJ1-3; D remains ambiguous. This CDR3 is built from 16 residues. V lost 0 bases and J 7 bases, leaving 17 bases between the germline ends. Germline V CDR1 and CDR2: SGDLS, YYNGEE. CDR3 in amino acids: CASSVAPGSLDNTIYF. CDR3 nucleotide sequence: TGTGCCAGCAGCGTAGCTCCCGGGTCTCTGGATAACACCATATATTTT.

The chain joins TRBV13 to TRBJ1-2; D remains ambiguous. Looked up from germline, CDR1 is PRHDT and CDR2 is FYEKMQ (reference sequence). The germline V and J ends were trimmed by 8 bases and 0 bases, with 28 bases remaining between them. This CDR3 is 19 amino acids long. CDR3 sequence: CASASGPGGNLHTNYGYTF. CDR3 bases: TGTGCCAGCGCTAGTGGCCCAGGCGGCAACCTTCATACTAACTATGGCTACACCTTC.

V is TRBV4-2 and J is TRBJ2-3; D is unclear. From germline, CDR1 is LGHNA and CDR2 YNFKEQ. This CDR3 is 11 amino acids long. The V gene lost 1 base and the J gene lost 8 bases, with 4 bases spanning the gap. CDR3 sequence: CASSQGGTQYF. The DNA of the CDR3 is TGTGCCAGCAGCCAAGGGGGTACGCAGTATTTT.

This sequence joins TRBV10-3 and TRBJ1-1; D possibly corresponds to TRBD1 (6 bases). Germline lookup yields CDR1 ENHRY and CDR2 SYGVKD. This CDR3 has 18 residues. The germline V and J ends were trimmed by 5 bases and 3 bases, with 25 bases remaining between them. CDR3 nucleotides: TGTGCCATCAGTCTCCAGGACAGTTTTGGGCAGGAGGACACTGAAGCTTTCTTT. This codes for CAISLQDSFGQEDTEAFF.

V usage is TRBV27 and J usage is TRBJ2-7; no definite D call. The CDR3 length is 13 residues. CDR1 is MNHEY and CDR2 is SMNVEV in the germline V gene (reference sequence). Trimming removed 5 bases at V and 1 base at J, with 9 bases between. This CDR3 reads CASSPGLSYEQYF. CDR3 sequence (DNA): TGTGCCAGCAGTCCCGGGTTATCCTACGAGCAGTACTTC.

This clone came up once. The chain carries TRBV2 and TRBJ2-1; D call uncertain. The CDR3 loop spans 15 amino acids. Per the germline V gene, CDR1 is SNHLY and CDR2 is FYNNEI. V was cut by 6 bases and J by 0 bases, with 12 bases left in between. The CDR3 nucleotides read TGTGCCAGCAGGGACGACTTAAGCTCCTACAATGAGCAGTTCTTC. This translates into CASRDDLSSYNEQFF.

The J gene is TRBJ1-4, the V gene TRBV7-9, with 8 bases aligning to TRBD1. The V segment lost 2 bases and the J segment 12 bases; nucleotides outside the gene matches: 5. In germline, CDR1 is SEHNR, CDR2 FQNEAQ (reference sequence). CDR3 length: 13 residues. The DNA of the CDR3 is TGTGCCAGCAGCTTATACCAGGACAGGGAACTGTTTTTT. Protein: CASSLYQDRELFF.

The CDR3 DNA reads as TGTGCCAGCAGCCCCAACGCCGGGGGGCATAGGGCGCAGTATTTT. It translates to CASSPNAGGHRAQYF. This chain links TRBV7-3 with TRBJ2-3, with D maybe TRBD2 (7 bases). Between the trimmed V and J ends, which lost 5 bases and 10 bases, there was a span of 22 bases. There are 15 residues in the CDR3. Germline CDR1 and CDR2: SGHTA and FQGTGA. Full variable domain (rest looked up from reference TRBV7-3 and TRBJ2-3): GAGVSQTPSNKVTEKGKYVELRCDPISGHTALYWYRQSLGQGPEFLIYFQGTGAADDSGLPNDRFFAVRPEGSVSTLKIQRTERGDSAVYLCASSPNAGGHRAQYFGPGTRLTVL.

J is TRBJ2-1 and V is TRBV6-5, with 8 bases aligning to TRBD2. Per the germline V gene, CDR1 is MNHEY and CDR2 is SVGAGI. This CDR3 is built from 14 residues. J gave up 9 bases and V 0 bases, and 4 bases lay outside the gene matches. Written as DNA, the CDR3 is TGTGCCAGCAGTTACTCACGGGGGGGCGGTGAGCAGTTCTTC. Its translation: CASSYSRGGGEQFF.

The chain links TRBV28 to TRBJ1-5; 8 positions agree with TRBD1. The CDR3 loop spans 15 amino acids. Losses at the gene ends were 2 bases for V and 2 bases for J; bases not matched to a gene: 2. Germline CDR1 is MDHEN and CDR2 is SYDVKM. Here the CDR3 DNA reads TGTGCCAGCAGTTTAACAGGGGGTGGCAATCAGCCCCAGCATTTT. Protein: CASSLTGGGNQPQHF. The full variable domain, its missing parts supplied by reference TRBV28 and TRBJ1-5, is DVKVTQSSRYLVKRTGEKVFLECVQDMDHENMFWYRQDPGLGLRLIYFSYDVKMKEKGDIPEGYSVSREKKERFSLILESASTNQTSMYLCASSLTGGGNQPQHFGDGTRLSIL.

The J gene is TRBJ1-6, the V gene TRBV7-9, with D maybe TRBD1 (6 bases). CDR1 and CDR2 (germline): SEHNR, FQNEAQ (reference sequence). Trimming removed 2 bases at V and 10 bases at J, with 18 bases between. The CDR3 is made up of 16 amino acids. CDR3 nucleotides: TGTGCCAGCAGCTTACTTGTGGCCCCTGGGGGCTCACCCCTCCACTTT. Translated: CASSLLVAPGGSPLHF.

This chain uses TRBV5-6 with TRBJ1-1; unclear D gene. CDR1 is SGHDT and CDR2 is YYEEEE in the germline V gene. V gave up 0 bases and J gave up 6 bases, with 6 bases separating them. The CDR3 length is 12 residues. The CDR3 reads CASSLAAAEAFF. CDR3 sequence (DNA): TGTGCCAGCAGCTTGGCGGCAGCTGAAGCTTTCTTT.

V gene TRBV5-4 combines with J gene TRBJ2-3; D gene uncertain. CDR1 and CDR2 (germline): SGHNT, YYREEE (reference sequence). The CDR3 is made up of 15 amino acids. V was pared by 0 bases and J by 1 base, with 9 bases between. This CDR3 reads CASSLAALGTDTQYF. The CDR3 bases are TGTGCCAGCAGCTTGGCCGCTCTTGGCACAGATACGCAGTATTTT.

This rearrangement joins TRBV2 to TRBJ2-7, with 7 bases that match TRBD2. The J segment lost 2 bases and the V segment lost 4 bases, leaving 8 bases of the junction unmatched. The CDR3 runs 15 residues. Germline V gene lookup returns CDR1 SNHLY and CDR2 FYNNEI. The chain's CDR3 is CASSAGTTYPYEQYF. The CDR3 DNA is TGTGCCAGCAGTGCCGGGACTACCTATCCCTACGAGCAGTACTTC. The whole variable domain, remainder taken from reference TRBV2 and TRBJ2-7, is EPEVTQTPSHQVTQMGQEVILRCVPISNHLYFYWYRQILGQKVEFLVSFYNNEISEKSEIFDDQFSVERPDGSNFTLKIRSTKLEDSAMYFCASSAGTTYPYEQYFGPGTRLTVT.

The chain uses TRBV7-9 and TRBJ2-3; D gene unclear. V was pared by 5 bases and J by 1 base, with 10 bases between. This CDR3 spans 14 amino acids. Germline CDR1 is SEHNR and CDR2 is FQNEAQ (reference sequence). The CDR3 loop reads CASSTDYRTDTQYF. The CDR3 DNA reads TGTGCCAGCAGCACCGATTACCGCACAGATACGCAGTATTTT.

The CDR3 here is CASSEGQIYEQYF. The CDR3 DNA follows: TGTGCCAGCAGTGAGGGGCAGATTTACGAGCAGTACTTC. The chain uses TRBV6-1 and TRBJ2-7; TRBD1 is a possible D gene (5 bases). CDR3 length equals 13 residues. CDR1 and CDR2 (germline): MNHNS, SASEGT. Trimming took off 3 bases at V and 4 bases at J, with 10 bases between the two ends.

This chain connects TRBV27 to TRBJ1-2; 7 bases are shared with TRBD1. The length of the CDR3 is 14 residues. Germline values: CDR1 MNHEY, CDR2 SMNVEV (reference sequence). The ends lost 2 bases at V and 5 bases at J; junction bases unmatched: 5. CDR3 protein: CASSLRAGGYGYTF. CDR3 DNA sequence: TGTGCCAGCAGTTTAAGGGCAGGGGGGTATGGCTACACCTTC.